These 20 T cell receptor beta chains were all obtained from the same sample, sequenced in a study of cytomegalovirus exposure and HLA in healthy donors. The PCR employed 60 Vbeta primers together with 13 Jbeta primers. Data came from immunoSEQ multiplex PCR; TCRdb stores just in-frame clones and leaves some out. The table lists 150,000 or so clones, around 84% of them singletons. The sequenced sample consisted of PBMCs. The receptors originated from a woman in her thirties or forties in good health and CMV-seronegative.

The CDR3 sequence: CASSSSLQGAGAFF. CDR3 sequence (DNA): TGTGCCAGCAGTTCCTCACTTCAGGGGGCGGGAGCTTTCTTT. V gene TRBV6-5 combines with J gene TRBJ1-1; 8 positions match TRBD1. The trim removed 4 bases at V and 10 bases at J, leaving 11 bases unmatched. The CDR3 contains 14 residues. Germline V gene sequence: CDR1 MNHEY, CDR2 SVGAGI.

The chain has TRBV7-2 and TRBJ2-7; 10 nucleotides agree with TRBD2. The CDR3 is 15 residues long. Trimming cost V 2 bases and J 4 bases; bases outside gene matches: 5. Germline CDR1 SGHTA, CDR2 FQGNSA. CDR3 amino acids: CASSLRASGGYEQYF. As DNA, the CDR3 is TGTGCCAGCAGCTTAAGAGCTAGCGGGGGATACGAGCAGTACTTC.

This chain connects TRBV27 to TRBJ1-5; D may be TRBD1 (6 bases). Germline values: CDR1 MNHEY, CDR2 SMNVEV (reference sequence). The CDR3 totals 20 residues. With 1 base removed from V and 2 bases from J, the gap between germline ends came to 24 bases. DNA of the CDR3: TGTGCCAGCAGTTTATTTGGTGGCCAGGGGAGATTTTCGGGCAATCAGCCCCAGCATTTT. This encodes CASSLFGGQGRFSGNQPQHF.

V is TRBV19 and J is TRBJ2-4; perhaps TRBD1 as D (6 bases). The CDR3 contains 14 residues. Trimming left V 1 base short and J 8 bases short, with 12 bases between. Germline CDR1 and CDR2: LNHDA and SQIVND (reference sequence). The CDR3 DNA reads as TGTGCCAGTAGTATAGTCCTACAGGGTGACATTCAGTACTTC. Its translation: CASSIVLQGDIQYF.

This chain uses TRBV5-1 with TRBJ1-5; 10 positions match TRBD1. Looked up from germline, CDR1 is SGHRS and CDR2 is YFSETQ. The CDR3 contains 15 residues. V shed 0 bases, J shed 7 bases, and the junction held 4 bases outside the gene matches. The CDR3 spells CASSLGGTGVQPQHF. CDR3 nucleotides: TGCGCCAGCAGCTTGGGCGGGACAGGGGTGCAGCCCCAGCATTTT.

The rearrangement links TRBV4-1 to TRBJ1-3; D not resolved. CDR3 length: 11 residues. The germline gives CDR1 MGHRA, CDR2 YSYEKL. V shed 0 bases and J shed 9 bases, with 3 bases lying between them. CDR3 in DNA: TGCGCCAGCAGCCAAGATATCACCATATATTTT. Amino acid sequence: CASSQDITIYF.

This clone was counted a few times. This chain joins TRBV6-1 and TRBJ1-6; TRBD1 might be the D (5 bases). With 8 bases removed from V and 0 bases from J, the gap between germline ends came to 11 bases. The CDR3 has 15 amino acids. The V gene's germline CDR1 is MNHNS and CDR2 SASEGT. The CDR3 DNA sequence: TGTGCCAGCGGACACCCAAGCTCCTATAATTCACCCCTCCACTTT. Its protein is CASGHPSSYNSPLHF.

This clone has more than one count but fewer than ten. This rearrangement joins TRBV18 to TRBJ1-1; the match to TRBD1 covers 7 bases. The CDR3 consists of 15 residues. With 6 bases clipped from V and 3 bases from J, the junction kept 10 bases outside the gene matches. CDR1 and CDR2 from the germline V gene are KGHSH and LQKENI. The CDR3, as DNA: TGTGCCAGCTCGGAGACAGGGCACGGGGACACTGAAGCTTTCTTT. Its protein is CASSETGHGDTEAFF.

The rearrangement joins TRBV6-5 to TRBJ2-4; TRBD2 agrees at 7 bases. CDR1 MNHEY and CDR2 SVGAGI come from the germline V gene. This CDR3 has 12 residues. With V trimmed by 7 bases and J by 8 bases, 5 bases remained unmatched. Here the CDR3 DNA reads TGTGCCAGCACATGGGGGGGGGACATTCAGTACTTC. This gives the protein CASTWGGDIQYF.

This clone was seen only once. The chain is built from TRBV27 and TRBJ1-1, with a tentative D call TRBD1 (5 bases). V lost 5 bases and J lost 0, with 19 bases in between. CDR3 length: 17 residues. The germline V gene has CDR1 MNHEY and CDR2 SMNVEV (reference sequence). The DNA of the CDR3 is TGTGCCAGCAGTCCCCTCGGGGGTTCGCCCATGAACACTGAAGCTTTCTTT. Protein product: CASSPLGGSPMNTEAFF.

V gene TRBV10-1 combines with J gene TRBJ2-1, with 8 positions matching TRBD1. Germline V lookup: CDR1 WNHNN, CDR2 SYGVQD (reference sequence). The CDR3 has 13 residues. V shed 4 bases and J 7 bases; nucleotides not matched to a gene: 3. The CDR3 region is CASSGDRQNEQFF. The CDR3 coding sequence is TGCGCCAGCAGTGGGGACAGGCAGAATGAGCAGTTCTTC.

This chain links TRBV28 with TRBJ1-5, with D maybe TRBD1 (5 bases). Germline V CDR1 and CDR2: MDHEN, SYDVKM. The CDR3 is 15 residues long. V was cut by 3 bases and J by 6 bases, with 15 bases left in between. This CDR3 reads CASSFPRTPSQPQHF. DNA of the CDR3: TGTGCCAGCAGTTTCCCTCGGACACCAAGTCAGCCCCAGCATTTT. Together with reference TRBV28 and TRBJ1-5, the CDR3 gives the full variable domain: DVKVTQSSRYLVKRTGEKVFLECVQDMDHENMFWYRQDPGLGLRLIYFSYDVKMKEKGDIPEGYSVSREKKERFSLILESASTNQTSMYLCASSFPRTPSQPQHFGDGTRLSIL.

In its sample, this clone was seen a few times. The chain couples TRBV2 to TRBJ2-7; D ambiguous. CDR3 size: 12 residues. Germline CDR1 is SNHLY and CDR2 is FYNNEI. The V gene lost 1 base and the J gene lost 6 bases, with 7 bases spanning the gap. The CDR3 DNA is TGTGCCAGCAGTGAAGACAGCCCCGAGCAGTACTTC. Translating it yields CASSEDSPEQYF.

V and J are TRBV6-4 and TRBJ2-2; TRBD1 matches 7 bases. J lost 5 bases, V lost 3 bases, and 3 bases had no gene match. The CDR3 loop spans 14 amino acids. Germline CDR1 MRHNA, CDR2 SNTAGT. This CDR3 reads CASSEKTGTGELFF. The DNA for the CDR3 is TGTGCCAGCAGTGAAAAGACAGGGACCGGGGAGCTGTTTTTT.

The gene calls are TRBV6-1 and TRBJ2-4; the D gene is possibly TRBD2 (5 bases). The CDR3 has 15 residues. Germline lookup yields CDR1 MNHNS and CDR2 SASEGT. V was shortened by 6 bases and J by 1 base, with 13 bases between the two germline ends. The CDR3 DNA sequence: TGTGCCAGCAGCGTCACTCGGAGGGCCAAAAACATTCAGTACTTC. Its translation is CASSVTRRAKNIQYF.

The gene calls are TRBV5-5 and TRBJ2-2; D gene unclear. V lost 3 bases and J lost 4, with 16 bases in between. Germline values: CDR1 SGHKS, CDR2 YYEKEE (reference sequence). CDR3 length equals 16 residues. The CDR3 nucleotides are TGTGCCAGCAGCTCAAGTTATCTAGGTCCCACCGGGGAGCTGTTTTTT. It yields the protein CASSSSYLGPTGELFF.

The V gene is TRBV4-1, the J gene TRBJ1-4, with unresolved D. The CDR3 has 17 residues. In germline, CDR1 is MGHRA, CDR2 YSYEKL. Trimming cost V 3 bases and J 5 bases, with 19 bases left between them. CDR3 region: CASSHRLPRTGNEKLFF. Here the CDR3 DNA reads TGCGCCAGCAGCCATCGATTGCCCCGTACGGGGAATGAAAAACTGTTTTTT.

This chain joins TRBV11-2 and TRBJ1-5, with D maybe TRBD1 (5 bases). The CDR3 contains 14 residues. Trimming removed 3 bases at V and 6 bases at J, with 12 bases between. Germline V gives CDR1 SGHAT, CDR2 FQNNGV. CDR3 nucleotide sequence: TGTGCCAGCAGCTTCCCGGGGGAAGGTCAGCCCCAGCATTTT. It is translated as CASSFPGEGQPQHF.

This chain joins TRBV7-9 and TRBJ2-2; D is undetermined. The germline V gene encodes CDR1 SEHNR and CDR2 FQNEAQ (reference sequence). The CDR3 covers 14 residues. The ends were cut back, 1 base at V and 7 bases at J, with 10 bases in the middle. This chain's CDR3 is CASSLDPGVGELFF. CDR3 nucleotides: TGTGCCAGCAGCTTAGATCCAGGTGTCGGGGAGCTGTTTTTT.

The rearrangement links TRBV7-8 to TRBJ2-6; maybe TRBD2 (6 bases). Germline CDR1 SGHVS, CDR2 FQNEAQ. The CDR3 has 16 residues. V lost 6 bases, J lost 0 bases, and 12 bases lay in between. In DNA form, the CDR3 reads TGTGCCAGCAGTCAGACGGGGGTCTCTGGGGCCAACGTCCTGACTTTC. Amino acids: CASSQTGVSGANVLTF.